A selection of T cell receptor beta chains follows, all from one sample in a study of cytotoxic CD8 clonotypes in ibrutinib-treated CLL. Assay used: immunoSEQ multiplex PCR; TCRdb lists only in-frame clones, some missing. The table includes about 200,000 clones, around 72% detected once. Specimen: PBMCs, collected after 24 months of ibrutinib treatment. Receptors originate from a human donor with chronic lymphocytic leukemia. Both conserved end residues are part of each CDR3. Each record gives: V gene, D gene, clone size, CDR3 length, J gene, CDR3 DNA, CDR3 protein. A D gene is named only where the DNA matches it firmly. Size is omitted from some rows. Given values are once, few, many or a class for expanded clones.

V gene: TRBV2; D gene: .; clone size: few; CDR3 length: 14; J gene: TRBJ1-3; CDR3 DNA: TGTGCCACCAGCGGGGGTTCTTCTGGAAACACCATATATTTT; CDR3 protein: CATSGGSSGNTIYF
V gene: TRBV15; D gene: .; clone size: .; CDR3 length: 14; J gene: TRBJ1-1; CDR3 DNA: TGTGCCACCAGCAGAGGCCTAAGGGACACTGAAGCTTTCTTT; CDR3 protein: CATSRGLRDTEAFF
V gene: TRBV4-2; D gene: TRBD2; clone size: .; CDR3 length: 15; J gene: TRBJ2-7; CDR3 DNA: TGTGCCAGCAGCCAAACTAGCGGGCCGACCTACGAGCAGTACTTC; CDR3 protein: CASSQTSGPTYEQYF
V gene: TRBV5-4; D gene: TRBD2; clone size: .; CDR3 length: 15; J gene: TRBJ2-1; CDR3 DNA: TGTGCCAGCAGTCTGGCTAGCGGGAGGTTCGATGAGCAGTTCTTC; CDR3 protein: CASSLASGRFDEQFF
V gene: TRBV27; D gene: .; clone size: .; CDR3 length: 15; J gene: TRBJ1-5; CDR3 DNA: TGTGCCAGCAGCCCCCGGGACGGACACAATCAGCCCCAGCATTTT; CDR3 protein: CASSPRDGHNQPQHF
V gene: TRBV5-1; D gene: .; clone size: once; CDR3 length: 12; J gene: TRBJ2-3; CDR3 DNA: TGCGCCAGCAGCTTGGATGGCTCCCCGCAGTATTTT; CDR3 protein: CASSLDGSPQYF
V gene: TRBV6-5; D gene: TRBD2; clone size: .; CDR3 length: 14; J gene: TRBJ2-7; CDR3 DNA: TGTGCCAGCAGTTACAGTGGGACTACCTACGAGCAGTACTTC; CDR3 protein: CASSYSGTTYEQYF
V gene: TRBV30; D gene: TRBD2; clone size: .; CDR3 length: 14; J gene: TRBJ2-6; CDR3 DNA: TGTGCCTGGTCTAGCGGGACGGGGGCCAACGTCCTGACTTTC; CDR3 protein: CAWSSGTGANVLTF
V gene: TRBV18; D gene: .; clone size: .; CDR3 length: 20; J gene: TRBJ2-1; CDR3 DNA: TGTGCCAGCTCACCACCTTGGCCCGGTTCTGGGCAGTACTCTTACAATGAGCAGTTCTTC; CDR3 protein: CASSPPWPGSGQYSYNEQFF
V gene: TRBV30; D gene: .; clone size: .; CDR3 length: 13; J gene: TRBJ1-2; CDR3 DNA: TGTGCCTGGAGTGTGGGGGGCTCCTATGGCTACACCTTC; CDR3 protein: CAWSVGGSYGYTF
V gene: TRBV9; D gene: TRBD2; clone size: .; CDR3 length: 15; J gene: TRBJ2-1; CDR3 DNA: TGTGCCAGCAGCGTAATAGCGGGGGAATACAATGAGCAGTTCTTC; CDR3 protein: CASSVIAGEYNEQFF
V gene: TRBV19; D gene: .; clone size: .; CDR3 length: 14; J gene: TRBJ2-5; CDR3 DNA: TGTGCCAGTAGTATAGAACCATACCAAGAGACCCAGTACTTC; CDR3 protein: CASSIEPYQETQYF
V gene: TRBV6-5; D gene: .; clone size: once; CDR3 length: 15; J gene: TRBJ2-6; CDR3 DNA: TGTGCCAGCAGTTACGCTCTCTCTGGGGCCAACGTCCTGACTTTC; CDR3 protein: CASSYALSGANVLTF
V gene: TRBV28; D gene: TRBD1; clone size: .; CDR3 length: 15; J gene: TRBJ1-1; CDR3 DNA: TGTGCCAGCAGTTACGCCGGGACAGCGAACACTGAAGCTTTCTTT; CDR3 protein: CASSYAGTANTEAFF
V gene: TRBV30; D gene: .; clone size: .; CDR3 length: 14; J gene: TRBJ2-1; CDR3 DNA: TGTGCCTGGAGTGTTTCGCGGAAGGACAATGAGCAGTTCTTC; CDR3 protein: CAWSVSRKDNEQFF
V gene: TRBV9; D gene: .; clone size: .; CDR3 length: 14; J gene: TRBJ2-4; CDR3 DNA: TGTGCCAGCAGCGTAGATGGGGGCGGAAACATTCAGTACTTC; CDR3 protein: CASSVDGGGNIQYF
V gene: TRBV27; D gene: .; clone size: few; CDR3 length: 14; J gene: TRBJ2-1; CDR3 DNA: TGTGCCAGCAGTTTAACGGGGGAATACAATGAGCAGTTCTTC; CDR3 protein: CASSLTGEYNEQFF
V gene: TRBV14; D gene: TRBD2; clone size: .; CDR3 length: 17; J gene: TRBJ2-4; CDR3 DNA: TGTGCCAGCAGCCAAGGGGGAGCGGGAGGGCCGTTGAGCATTCAGTACTTC; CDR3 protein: CASSQGGAGGPLSIQYF
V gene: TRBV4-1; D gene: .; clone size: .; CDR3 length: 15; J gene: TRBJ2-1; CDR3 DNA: TGCGCCAGCAGTCCCGTTGGCAGTTCCTACAATGAGCAGTTCTTC; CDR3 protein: CASSPVGSSYNEQFF
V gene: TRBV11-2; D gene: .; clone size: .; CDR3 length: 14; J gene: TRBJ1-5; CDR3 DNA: TGTGCCAGCAGCCAACAGGGTAGCAATCAGCCCCAGCATTTT; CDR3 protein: CASSQQGSNQPQHF
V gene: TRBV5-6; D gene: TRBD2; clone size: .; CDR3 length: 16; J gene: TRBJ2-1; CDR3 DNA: TGTGCCAGCAGCTTGGGGCGACTAGCGGTCTACAATGAGCAGTTCTTC; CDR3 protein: CASSLGRLAVYNEQFF
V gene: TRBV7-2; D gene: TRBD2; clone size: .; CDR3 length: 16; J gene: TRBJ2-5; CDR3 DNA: TGTGCCAGCAGCTTGGTAGCGGGAGGGCCGGGTGAGACCCAGTACTTC; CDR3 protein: CASSLVAGGPGETQYF
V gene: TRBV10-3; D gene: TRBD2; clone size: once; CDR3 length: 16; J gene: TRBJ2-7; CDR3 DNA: TGTGCCATCAGTGGAGGGGGCGGGAGGGCCGTCTACGAGCAGTACTTC; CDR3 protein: CAISGGGGRAVYEQYF
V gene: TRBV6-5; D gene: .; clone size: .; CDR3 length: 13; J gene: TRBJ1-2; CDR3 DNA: TGTGCCAGCAGTTACTCAGGCGGTTATGGCTACACCTTC; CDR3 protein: CASSYSGGYGYTF
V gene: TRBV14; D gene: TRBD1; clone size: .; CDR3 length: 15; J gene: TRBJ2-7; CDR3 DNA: TGTGCCAGCAGTCCGACCGGGACAGGAGGCCGGGCGCAGTACTTC; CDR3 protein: CASSPTGTGGRAQYF
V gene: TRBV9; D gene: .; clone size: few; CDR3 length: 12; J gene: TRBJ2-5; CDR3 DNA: TGTGCCAGCAGCCCAACTCAAGAGACCCAGTACTTC; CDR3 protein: CASSPTQETQYF
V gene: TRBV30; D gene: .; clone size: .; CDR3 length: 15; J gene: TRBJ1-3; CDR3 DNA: TGTGCCTGGAGACAGGGAAGTTTCTCTGGAAACACCATATATTTT; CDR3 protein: CAWRQGSFSGNTIYF
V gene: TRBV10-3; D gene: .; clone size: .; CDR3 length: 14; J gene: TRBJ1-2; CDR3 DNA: TGTGCCATCAGTGAGTCTGGGGGAGACTATGGCTACACCTTC; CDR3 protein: CAISESGGDYGYTF
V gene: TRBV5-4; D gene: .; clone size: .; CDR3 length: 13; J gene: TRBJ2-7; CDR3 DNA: TGTGCCAGCAGCTCGGACACGAACTACGAGCAGTACTTC; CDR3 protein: CASSSDTNYEQYF
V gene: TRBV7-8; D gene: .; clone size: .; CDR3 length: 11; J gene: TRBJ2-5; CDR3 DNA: TGTGCCAGCTCTAACCAAGAGACCCAGTACTTC; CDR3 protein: CASSNQETQYF
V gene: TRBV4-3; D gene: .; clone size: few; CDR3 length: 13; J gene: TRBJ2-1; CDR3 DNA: TGCGCCAGCAGCCAAGATTTCGGCGATGAGCAGTTCTTC; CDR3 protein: CASSQDFGDEQFF
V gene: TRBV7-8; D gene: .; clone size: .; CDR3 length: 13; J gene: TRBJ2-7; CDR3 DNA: TGTGCCAGCAGCTTAGACAGAAGATACGAGCAGTACTTC; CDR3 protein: CASSLDRRYEQYF
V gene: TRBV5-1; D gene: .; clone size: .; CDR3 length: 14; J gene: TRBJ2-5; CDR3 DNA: TGCGCCAGCAGCCGCAACTGGGGACAAGAGACCCAGTACTTC; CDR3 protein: CASSRNWGQETQYF
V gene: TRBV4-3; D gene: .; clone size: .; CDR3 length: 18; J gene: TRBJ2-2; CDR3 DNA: TGCGCCAGCAGCCAAGCCGCCCCCGGGGGTTTGATTACCGGGGAGCTGTTTTTT; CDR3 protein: CASSQAAPGGLITGELFF
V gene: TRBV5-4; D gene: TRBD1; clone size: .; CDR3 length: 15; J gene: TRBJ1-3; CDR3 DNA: TGTGCCAGCAGCTTTGGGACAGGGCCTGGAAACACCATATATTTT; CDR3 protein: CASSFGTGPGNTIYF
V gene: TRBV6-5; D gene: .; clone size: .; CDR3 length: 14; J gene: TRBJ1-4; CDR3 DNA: TGTGCCAGCAGTTACCGAGGGCAGGGTGAAAAACTGTTTTTT; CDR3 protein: CASSYRGQGEKLFF
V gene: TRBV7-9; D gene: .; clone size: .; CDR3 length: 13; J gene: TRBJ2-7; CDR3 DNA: TGTGCCAGCAGCTTAGCCACGAAATACGAGCAGTACTTC; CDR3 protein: CASSLATKYEQYF
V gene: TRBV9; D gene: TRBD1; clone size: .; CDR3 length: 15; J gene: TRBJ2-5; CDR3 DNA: TGTGCCAGCAGACCCAGGACAGGGGGCCAAGAGACCCAGTACTTC; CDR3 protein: CASRPRTGGQETQYF
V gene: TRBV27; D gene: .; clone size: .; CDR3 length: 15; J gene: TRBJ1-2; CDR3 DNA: TGTGCCAGCAGTCCCGCTTTGGGGGCCTACTATGGCTACACCTTC; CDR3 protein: CASSPALGAYYGYTF
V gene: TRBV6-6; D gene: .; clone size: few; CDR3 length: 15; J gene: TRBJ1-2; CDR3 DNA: TGTGCCAGCAGTTACTCTGGGCAGGGTGGATATGGCTACACCTTC; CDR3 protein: CASSYSGQGGYGYTF